The rows below give T cell receptor beta chains drawn from one sample of a study of OX40 agonist ivuxolimab in advanced cancers. Using immunoSEQ multiplex PCR, the repertoire was profiled, and TCRdb retains in-frame clones only, with some absent. Of under 35,000 clones listed, around 79% are singletons. Sequencing used CD4+ or CD8+ T cells sorted from blood, obtained in a trial of the OX40 agonist ivuxolimab. Source of these receptors: an adult with an advanced solid tumor such as melanoma, head and neck, liver or kidney cancer. CDR3s include the opening cysteine and the closing phenylalanine or tryptophan. A D gene is named only where the DNA matches it firmly. Part of the rows lack a size; the others show once, few, many or a class for expanded clones.

>TRBV7-9|.|few|TRBJ1-2
TGTGCCAGCAGCTTAACCAGTGTCGAGGCTAACTATGGCTACACCTTC
CASSLTSVEANYGYTF
>TRBV19|TRBD1|once|TRBJ1-5
TGTGCCAGTAGTAGAGGGGGCTCAGGTCAGCCCCAGCATTTT
CASSRGGSGQPQHF
>TRBV10-3|TRBD1|.|TRBJ1-3
TGTGCCACCTACAGGGGTTCGTCTGGAAACACCATATATTTT
CATYRGSSGNTIYF
>TRBV9|.|once|TRBJ1-2
TGTGCCAGCAGCCCCGGAAATTGGCAGAATAACTATGGCTACACCTTC
CASSPGNWQNNYGYTF
>TRBV28|.|.|TRBJ2-3
TGTGCCAGCAGTACCCAGGGTGGTAGCACAGATACGCAGTATTTT
CASSTQGGSTDTQYF
>TRBV5-1|.|.|TRBJ2-1
TGCGCCAGCAGCTCTGGTGGTGAGCAGTTCTTC
CASSSGGEQFF
>TRBV6-6|.|.|TRBJ2-3
TGTGCCAGCAGTTACTCCCAATTCTACAGGGAAACGCAGTATTTT
CASSYSQFYRETQYF
>TRBV30|TRBD1|.|TRBJ1-2
TGTGCCTGGAAATTCCAGGGGGCTTGGGGTGGCTACACCTTC
CAWKFQGAWGGYTF
>TRBV7-9|.|.|TRBJ2-2
TGTGCCAGCAGAGACACCGGGGAGCTGTTTTTT
CASRDTGELFF
>TRBV5-1|.|.|TRBJ2-5
TGCGCCAGCAGCTTTTTGGGCGAAGAGACCCAGTACTTC
CASSFLGEETQYF
>TRBV29-1|.|.|TRBJ2-5
TGCAGCTCGATGACTGGGACACGGTTGACCCAGTACTTC
CSSMTGTRLTQYF
>TRBV27|TRBD1|.|TRBJ2-2
TGTGCCAGCAGTTTTATATGGGACAGGGAAGGGAACACCGGGGAGCTGTTTTTT
CASSFIWDREGNTGELFF
>TRBV6-1|.|.|TRBJ1-5
TGTGCCAGCAGTGAAGCGGAAGGGGGCAATCAGCCCCAGCATTTT
CASSEAEGGNQPQHF
>TRBV5-4|.|once|TRBJ2-2
TGTGCCAGCAGCCCGTACACCGGGACTGGGGAGCTGTTTTTT
CASSPYTGTGELFF